The text below deals with one T cell receptor beta chain. The antigen is undetermined. TCRdb fed the reads into MiXCR, producing one record per CDR3 protein. The top ten clones hold approximately 14% of a sample with about 450,000 distinct CDR3 sequences, approximately 33% of them seen once. These data originate in a study of T cell repertoires in cytomegalovirus infection. At the level of the study: In public TCR beta signatures, there were indications of both CMV infection and matching HLA type.

Germline loops: CDR1 SGHDN, CDR2 FVKESK. V gave up 6 bases and J gave up 7 bases; unmatched junction bases: 11. This CDR3 has 16 amino acids. Notes on the study in general: CMV-specific HLA-C-restricted TCR beta clonotypes dominated the ex vivo response. Frequencies of public TCR beta families were cumulated, and this identified carriers of CMV plus the relevant HLA.

The sequence was collected from a human donor in good health (CMV status not recorded). Some clones in this sample may be carry-over from other donors' samples. The chain has TRBV14 and TRBJ1-6; 8 nucleotides agree with TRBD1. The sequenced material came from PBMCs. As DNA, the CDR3 is TGTGCCAGCAGTCAGCTATACGACAGGGGAAATTCACCCCTCCACTTT. Residues: CASSQLYDRGNSPLHF.